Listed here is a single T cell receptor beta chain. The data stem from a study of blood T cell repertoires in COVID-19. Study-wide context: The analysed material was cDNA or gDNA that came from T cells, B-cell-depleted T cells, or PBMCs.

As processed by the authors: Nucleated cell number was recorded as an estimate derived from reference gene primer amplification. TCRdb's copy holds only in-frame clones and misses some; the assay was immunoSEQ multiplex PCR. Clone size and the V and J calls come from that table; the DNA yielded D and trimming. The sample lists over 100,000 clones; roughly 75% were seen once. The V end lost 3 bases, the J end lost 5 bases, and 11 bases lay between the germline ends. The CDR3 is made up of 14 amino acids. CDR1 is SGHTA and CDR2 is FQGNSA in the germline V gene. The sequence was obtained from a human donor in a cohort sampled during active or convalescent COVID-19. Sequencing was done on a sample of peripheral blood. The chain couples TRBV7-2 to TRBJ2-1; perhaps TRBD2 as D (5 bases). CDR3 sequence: CASSFFGSNNEQFF. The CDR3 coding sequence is TGTGCCAGCAGCTTTTTTGGGAGCAACAATGAGCAGTTCTTC.